The next 12 T cell receptor beta chains were all read from a single sample in a study of prognosis after radiotherapy for stage I lung cancer. Amplicons of TCR beta CDR3 were generated from genomic DNA by two-round multiplex PCR. Amplification in first-round PCR relied on primers specific to each TRBV and TRBJ gene. MiXCR, applied by TCRdb to the multiplex PCR reads, yields one record per CDR3 protein. The sample consists of fewer than 40,000 distinct CDR3 sequences, around 30% of them appearing once. Material: PBMCs, obtained before or after stereotactic body radiation therapy (not recorded which). These receptors originate from a donor aged 50 or older with non-small cell lung cancer.

Remarks on this clonotype: It is likely a read error: a sequence one base away is far more abundant. The V and J genes are TRBV6-9 and TRBJ1-5; 8 nucleotides align to TRBD1. This CDR3 has 16 amino acids. The germline gives CDR1 MNHGY, CDR2 SVAAGI. V shed 3 bases, J shed 6 bases, and the junction held 10 bases outside the gene matches. CDR3 nucleotide sequence: TGTGCCAGCAGTTACTCCTGGACAGGGCACGGTCAGCCCCAGCATTTT. It codes for CASSYSWTGHGQPQHF.

This clonotype appeared many times. The J gene is TRBJ2-1, the V gene TRBV5-1; D might be TRBD2 (6 bases). Looked up from germline, CDR1 is SGHRS and CDR2 is YFSETQ. V dropped 2 bases and J dropped 4 bases, with 16 bases sitting between them. The CDR3 runs 16 residues. CDR3 coding DNA: TGCGCCAGCAGCTTCCCCATCCTCGGGACTTACAATGAGCAGTTCTTC. Its translation: CASSFPILGTYNEQFF. Variable domain in full (rest from reference TRBV5-1 and TRBJ2-1): KAGVTQTPRYLIKTRGQQVTLSCSPISGHRSVSWYQQTPGQGLQFLFEYFSETQRNKGNFPGRFSGRQFSNSRSEMNVSTLELGDSALYLCASSFPILGTYNEQFFGPGTRLTVL.

Details on this clonotype: This likely came from a read error, as a far larger clone is one base away. The chain recombines TRBV6-8 with TRBJ2-1, with D possibly being TRBD2 (5 bases). The CDR3 covers 14 residues. Germline loops: CDR1 MNHGY, CDR2 SAAAGT. The ends were cut back, 7 bases at V and 1 base at J, with 11 bases in the middle. The CDR3 DNA is TGTGCCAGCACCCGGGATGGGTCCTACAATGAGCAGTTCTTC. Its translation: CASTRDGSYNEQFF.

This clonotype was detected many times. This chain connects TRBV28 to TRBJ2-5, with D unclear. The CDR3 has 11 residues. The germline gives CDR1 MDHEN, CDR2 SYDVKM. V lost 5 bases and J 5 bases, leaving 6 bases between the germline ends. The CDR3 protein is CASSPRETQYF. CDR3 coding DNA: TGTGCCAGCAGTCCCCGGGAGACCCAGTACTTC.

This clonotype was counted ten times or more. The rearrangement uses TRBV24-1 and TRBJ2-3; 7 bases are shared with TRBD1. The CDR3 length is 16 residues. Trimming removed 4 bases from V and 5 bases from J; junction bases left unmatched: 11. Germline loops: CDR1 KGHDR, CDR2 SFDVKD. Here the CDR3 DNA reads TGTGCCACCAGTGAGCCTCGACAGGGAACTGGAGATACGCAGTATTTT. Translation: CATSEPRQGTGDTQYF.

This clonotype was detected only once. This may arise from a read error, as a much more abundant clone is one base away. The chain joins TRBV10-3 to TRBJ2-3; D is undetermined. Germline assignment: CDR1 ENHRY and CDR2 SYGVKD. CDR3 length: 14 amino acids. The V gene lost 6 bases and the J gene lost 3 bases, with 13 bases spanning the gap. The CDR3 nucleotides are TGTGCCATCAGATCGAGACATGGTACAGATACGCAGTATTTT. It specifies CAIRSRHGTDTQYF.

The table lists this clonotype with a few counts. With a much larger clone just one base away, this may be a read error. The V gene is TRBV11-2, the J gene TRBJ2-1; TRBD2 aligns across 12 bases. The junction had 8 bases not matched to a gene; V was cut back by 5 bases and J by 15 bases. The CDR3 covers 13 residues. Germline CDR1 is SGHAT and CDR2 is FQNNGV. Here the CDR3 DNA reads TGTGCCAGCAGCCCGACTAGCGGGAGTGGGCGGTTCTTC. Its translation is CASSPTSGSGRFF.

Points on this clonotype: Since a much larger clone is just one base distant, this may be a read error. This chain joins TRBV10-3 and TRBJ2-3, with D perhaps matching TRBD1 (6 bases). This CDR3 has 13 residues. V lost 6 bases to trimming and J lost 4 bases, with 11 bases between them. The germline CDR1 and CDR2 sequences are ENHRY and SYGVKD. DNA of the CDR3: TGTGCCATCAGACAGGGACGGGCAGATACGCAGTATTTT. It is translated as CAIRQGRADTQYF.

Ten or more counts support this clonotype. The CDR3, as DNA: TGTGCCAGCAGCGGACTACATAACTCCTACGAGCAGTACTTC. Translation: CASSGLHNSYEQYF. The V call is TRBV6-1, the J call TRBJ2-7, with D tentatively TRBD2 (6 bases). Trimming removed 6 bases from V and 0 bases from J, with 12 bases in between. Germline CDR1 and CDR2: MNHNS and SASEGT. The CDR3 has 14 amino acids.

In its sample, this clonotype was seen many times. This sequence joins TRBV2 and TRBJ1-1; possibly TRBD1 for D (5 bases). The CDR3 covers 13 residues. CDR1 and CDR2 from the germline V gene are SNHLY and FYNNEI. The V gene lost 3 bases and the J gene lost 4 bases, with 9 bases spanning the gap. CDR3 amino acids: CASSERGVTEAFF. DNA of the CDR3: TGTGCCAGCAGTGAGAGGGGTGTCACTGAAGCTTTCTTT.

This clonotype was counted ten times or more. The CDR3 loop is CASSEAGRGVETQYF. For the CDR3, the DNA is TGTGCCAGCAGTGAGGCCGGGAGGGGTGTAGAGACCCAGTACTTC. J is TRBJ2-5 and V is TRBV25-1; 8 bases map to TRBD2. This CDR3 contains 15 residues. Germline V lookup: CDR1 MGHDK, CDR2 SYGVNS. J lost 4 bases, V lost 3 bases, and 7 bases had no gene match.

This clonotype showed up many times. This rearrangement joins TRBV28 to TRBJ1-1; no reliable D call. Trimming cost V 2 bases and J 2 bases, with 15 bases left between them. The CDR3 is made up of 16 amino acids. The germline CDR1 and CDR2 sequences are MDHEN and SYDVKM. The CDR3 sequence: CASSLEVVTDNTEAFF. CDR3 DNA sequence: TGTGCCAGCAGTTTAGAGGTGGTAACAGACAACACTGAAGCTTTCTTT.